The next 18 T cell receptor beta chains were all read from a single sample in a study of sequential checkpoint blockade in melanoma. Produced via immunoSEQ multiplex PCR; TCRdb's table is partial and in-frame only. The repertoire consists of approximately 9,000 clones, with about 57% occurring once and the leading ten covering around 40%. Described treatment: randomized to nivolumab then ipilimumab (arm A) or the reverse (arm B). Specimen: CD8+ T cells sorted from blood (inferred from file names), collected from a patient given nivolumab and ipilimumab in sequence. Source of these receptors: a human donor with melanoma.

The V call is TRBV29-1, the J call TRBJ2-5; D perhaps matches TRBD1 (6 bases). The CDR3 loop spans 14 amino acids. Germline V gives CDR1 SQVTM, CDR2 ANQGSEA. Trimming took off 0 bases at V and 1 base at J, with 9 bases between the two ends. CDR3 in DNA: TGCAGCGTTGAAGATCAAGGGGGCCAAGAGACCCAGTACTTC. Translated: CSVEDQGGQETQYF. Full variable domain (rest looked up from reference TRBV29-1 and TRBJ2-5): SAVISQKPSRDICQRGTSLTIQCQVDSQVTMMFWYRQQPGQSLTLIATANQGSEATYESGFVIDKFPISRPNLTFSTLTVSNMSPEDSSIYLCSVEDQGGQETQYFGPGTRLLVL.

V usage is TRBV28 and J usage is TRBJ2-7; D call uncertain. This CDR3 has 12 residues. The V and J ends lost 1 base and 3 bases respectively, with 4 bases between them. Germline V gene lookup returns CDR1 MDHEN and CDR2 SYDVKM. The CDR3 sequence is CASSLFYYEQYF. The CDR3 nucleotides read TGTGCCAGCAGTTTATTCTACTACGAGCAGTACTTC.

The chain has TRBV7-5 and TRBJ1-1. TRBV7-5 is a documented pseudogene. The CDR3 contains 15 residues. CDR3 loop: CASSLEHAEGTEAFF. The DNA of the CDR3 is TGTGCCAGCAGCCTTGAGCATGCCGAGGGTACTGAAGCTTTCTTT.

V usage is TRBV7-8 and J usage is TRBJ1-3, with TRBD1 matching 12 bases. This CDR3 spans 17 amino acids. Trimming at V came to 4 bases and at J to 0 bases, leaving 4 bases not matched to a gene. The germline CDR1 and CDR2 sequences are SGHVS and FQNEAQ. Here the CDR3 reads CASSSGTGGISGNTIYF. CDR3 coding DNA: TGTGCCAGCAGCTCAGGGACAGGGGGCATCTCTGGAAACACCATATATTTT.

In this sample, this clone turned up a few times. V is TRBV5-4 and J is TRBJ2-7; D is uncertain. CDR3 length: 14 residues. Germline CDR1 is SGHNT and CDR2 is YYREEE (reference sequence). V shed 0 bases and J shed 0 bases, with 7 bases lying between them. CDR3 amino acids: CASSLGFSSYEQYF. CDR3 in DNA: TGTGCCAGCAGCTTGGGATTTAGCTCCTACGAGCAGTACTTC. The full variable domain, rest sourced from reference TRBV5-4 and TRBJ2-7, is ETGVTQSPTHLIKTRGQQVTLRCSSQSGHNTVSWYQQALGQGPQFIFQYYREEENGRGNFPPRFSGLQFPNYSSELNVNALELDDSALYLCASSLGFSSYEQYFGPGTRLTVT.

This clone was detected a few times. The chain has TRBV19 and TRBJ1-1; D gene unclear. Germline CDR1 and CDR2: LNHDA and SQIVND (reference sequence). Trimming removed 3 bases from V and 4 bases from J, with 12 bases in between. CDR3 length equals 14 residues. CDR3 sequence: CASSMGAATTEAFF. CDR3 nucleotide sequence: TGTGCCAGTAGTATGGGTGCGGCAACCACTGAAGCTTTCTTT.

The genes are TRBV27 and TRBJ2-4; D remains unclear. CDR1 and CDR2 (germline): MNHEY, SMNVEV (reference sequence). Trimming stripped 5 bases from V and 0 bases from J, with 8 bases between. This CDR3 contains 14 residues. The CDR3 reads CASSPPGAKNIQYF. In nucleotides, the CDR3 is TGTGCCAGCAGTCCCCCGGGAGCCAAAAACATTCAGTACTTC.

The CDR3 coding sequence is TGTGCCAGCCGAGGTCAGCCAAACACTGAAGCTTTCTTT. Translated, it gives CASRGQPNTEAFF. The chain joins TRBV6-4 to TRBJ1-1, with D unclear. Per the germline V gene, CDR1 is MRHNA and CDR2 is SNTAGT. V lost 8 bases and J 2 bases, leaving 12 bases between the germline ends. The CDR3 sequence is 13 residues long.

The table lists this clone with a few counts. This chain uses TRBV6-1 with TRBJ2-3; D possibly corresponds to TRBD2 (6 bases). The CDR3 covers 13 residues. Per germline, CDR1 MNHNS and CDR2 SASEGT. V dropped 7 bases and J dropped 6 bases, with 14 bases sitting between them. The CDR3 DNA reads TGTGCCAGCAATTTCCTAGCGTTGGATACGCAGTATTTT. Encoded protein: CASNFLALDTQYF.

The CDR3: CASSPSDRGSNQPQHF. Here the CDR3 DNA reads TGTGCCAGCAGTCCGTCGGACAGGGGGAGCAATCAGCCCCAGCATTTT. The chain joins TRBV28 to TRBJ1-5; TRBD1 matches at 10 bases. There are 16 residues in the CDR3. The V gene's germline CDR1 is MDHEN and CDR2 SYDVKM. The V gene end was trimmed by 5 bases and the J gene end by 1 base; junction bases not matched to a gene: 5.

The chain couples TRBV4-1 to TRBJ2-5; the match to TRBD1 covers 11 bases. Germline V gene lookup returns CDR1 MGHRA and CDR2 YSYEKL. This CDR3 has 15 residues. Trimming took 7 bases from V and 4 from J; bases not matched to a gene: 8. The CDR3 DNA reads TGCGCCAGCACCCGGGGGGACAGGGGGTTAGAGACCCAGTACTTC. It encodes CASTRGDRGLETQYF.

V is TRBV9 and J is TRBJ2-5, with D possibly being TRBD2 (5 bases). The J call is doubtful: the DNA matches TRBJ2-7 better. CDR3 size: 12 residues. The germline CDR1 and CDR2 sequences are SGDLS and YYNGEE. The CDR3 reads CASSVAEGEQYF. CDR3 DNA sequence: TGTGCCAGCAGCGTAGCCGAGGGCGAGCAGTACTTC.

V is TRBV9 and J is TRBJ1-1; 10 nucleotides align to TRBD1. CDR3 length: 18 amino acids. Germline V lookup: CDR1 SGDLS, CDR2 YYNGEE. Losses at the gene ends were 0 bases for V and 11 bases for J; bases not matched to a gene: 19. CDR3 nucleotides: TGTGCCAGCAGCGTAGAAGGGCGTATTCGGGACAGGGGTTCGGGCGCTTTCTTT. The encoded protein is CASSVEGRIRDRGSGAFF.

V is TRBV7-3 and J is TRBJ2-1; D is unresolved. There are 11 residues in the CDR3. V lost 5 bases to trimming and J lost 12 bases, with 11 bases between them. Germline V gene lookup returns CDR1 SGHTA and CDR2 FQGTGA. CDR3 DNA sequence: TGTGCCAGCAGCGCCCCCTCAGGGCAGTTCTTC. It translates to CASSAPSGQFF.

The DNA for the CDR3 is TGTGCCAGCAGTGATCGCCAGGATGCAACTAATGAAAAACTGTTTTTT. It specifies CASSDRQDATNEKLFF. The chain joins TRBV2 to TRBJ1-4; D not resolved. The CDR3 has 16 residues. Trimming left V 3 bases short and J 0 bases short, with 11 bases between. Germline V gene data show CDR1 as SNHLY and CDR2 as FYNNEI.

The V call is TRBV23-1, the J call TRBJ1-2, with TRBD1 as a possible D gene (6 bases). TRBV23-1 is known as an ORF, though its function is uncertain. Trimming stripped 6 bases from V and 2 bases from J, with 16 bases between. The CDR3 extends over 15 amino acids. The CDR3 loop reads CASSQDVTGNYGYTF. DNA of the CDR3: TGCGCCAGCAGCCAAGACGTAACAGGGAACTATGGCTACACCTTC.

This clone is classed as medium-sized. The chain combines TRBV4-2 with TRBJ2-7; the D is unclear. The germline CDR1 and CDR2 sequences are LGHNA and YNFKEQ. V was trimmed by 0 bases and J by 0 bases, leaving 12 bases between them. The CDR3 is 16 amino acids. CDR3 amino acids: CASSQEAALGSYEQYF. Written as DNA, the CDR3 is TGTGCCAGCAGCCAAGAGGCAGCGCTAGGCTCCTACGAGCAGTACTTC.

This clone was counted only a few times. This chain links TRBV5-4 with TRBJ2-3; D is ambiguous. Trimming removed 3 bases at V and 4 bases at J, with 9 bases between. CDR3 length: 13 residues. Germline V gives CDR1 SGHNT, CDR2 YYREEE (reference sequence). For the CDR3, the DNA is TGTGCCAGCAGCTCGCCCAGGCCAGATACGCAGTATTTT. It yields the protein CASSSPRPDTQYF.